The entry that follows covers one T cell receptor (beta chain) sequence. Its antigen is still unknown. V lost 3 bases to trimming and J lost 0 bases, with 12 bases between them. Germline values: CDR1 GTSNPN, CDR2 SVGIG (reference sequence). The CDR3 is 15 residues long. Extracted from the samples, RNA was reverse transcribed into cDNA to serve as the sequencing template. This table comes from immunoSEQ multiplex PCR, and its TCRdb copy is limited to in-frame clones, with some not included. The table shows 150,000 or so clones, with approximately 50% occurring only once. This sample was included in a study of CD8+ T cells in alopecia areata. Study overall: Patients in the treated group were given tofacitinib by mouth, 5 to 10 mg twice a day.

Study-wide results and caveats: Lesional scalp, notably in alopecia totalis/universalis, had clonality above that of normal scalp. Normal skin contains resident alphabeta T cells, and these are also sequenced in scalp samples. In patients, TCRs were shared less clearly than in mice, and HLA may possibly be involved.

V gene TRBV30 combines with J gene TRBJ1-5; maybe TRBD1 (6 bases). The origin of this receptor is a human donor with alopecia areata. Sequencing was carried out using CD4+ T cells sorted from blood. The DNA for the CDR3 is TGTGCCTGGAGACATTACAGGGATAGCAATCAGCCCCAGCATTTT. Translated, it gives CAWRHYRDSNQPQHF.